This T cell receptor (beta chain) is drawn from a study of T cells in Graves' hyperthyroidism and ophthalmopathy. The TCR beta CDR3 regions underwent amplification using RNA transcripts as the source. An initial round of RT-PCR targeting the TCR CDR3 relied on the HTBI primer set. Via MiXCR, TCRdb re-called the multiplex PCR reads, giving one row per CDR3 protein. The sample contains some 650,000 distinct CDR3 sequences, more than 15% of which appear only once. V trimming: 8 bases; J trimming: 3 bases; junction bases outside the gene matches: 7. Germline V CDR1 and CDR2: MNHEY, SMNVEV (reference sequence). The CDR3 sequence is 14 residues long. In its sample, this clonotype was seen many times.

The sequence was collected from a woman between 35 and 50 years old with Graves' ophthalmopathy. The specimen sequenced was blood. The chain couples TRBV27 to TRBJ1-5; 7 bases are a match to TRBD1. CDR3 DNA: TGTGCCAGCTCCTCCGGGACAGTCAATCAGCCCCAGCATTTT. This sequence encodes CASSSGTVNQPQHF.